This entry concerns a single T cell receptor (beta chain). Its cognate antigen is unknown. The data were obtained in a study of OX40 agonist ivuxolimab in advanced cancers. On the study more broadly: Every 2 weeks, patients received ivuxolimab intravenously, dosed at 0.01 to 10 mg/kg. Earlier anti-PD-1, anti-PD-L1 or anti-CTLA-4 therapy was permitted; 40% had received some.

This CDR3 spans 19 amino acids. The ends were cut back, 1 base at V and 0 bases at J, with 16 bases in the middle. From germline, CDR1 is LGHNA and CDR2 YSLEER. Study results and limitations: There were, on average, more expanded clones in CD8+ T cells than in CD4+. Both blood CD4+ and CD8+ T cells showed clonal growth by week 6 at 0.1 to 3.0 mg/kg.

Generated by immunoSEQ multiplex PCR, the TCRdb table keeps only in-frame clones and is missing some. The sample contains 70,000 to 80,000 clones, approximately 89% of which appear only once. The sequence came from an adult with an advanced solid tumor such as melanoma, head and neck, liver or kidney cancer. Sequences were derived from CD4+ or CD8+ T cells sorted from blood, sampled in a trial of the OX40 agonist ivuxolimab. The chain recombines TRBV4-3 with TRBJ2-6; D might be TRBD2 (7 bases). The CDR3 nucleotides are TGCGCCAGCAGCCAAGGGAGGTGGGGGGGCTACTCTGGGGCCAACGTCCTGACTTTC. Translation gives CASSQGRWGGYSGANVLTF.